The 29 T cell receptor beta chains below come from one sample, sequenced in a study of blood T cell repertoires in COVID-19. This table comes from immunoSEQ multiplex PCR, and its TCRdb copy is limited to in-frame clones, with some not included. In the table there are more than 150,000 clones, over 70% of which are singletons. The sequenced material came from PBMCs or T cells enriched from blood (not recorded which). These receptor sequences come from a middle-aged man who had recovered from COVID-19.

The V call is TRBV7-3, the J call TRBJ2-1; D unresolved. This CDR3 has 13 amino acids. Germline V gene data show CDR1 as SGHTA and CDR2 as FQGTGA. V shed 2 bases and J shed 6 bases, with 8 bases lying between them. The CDR3, as DNA: TGTGCCAGCAGCTTATTTGAGTTCAATGAGCAGTTCTTC. Its translation: CASSLFEFNEQFF.

The V and J genes are TRBV19 and TRBJ2-5; 9 nucleotides align to TRBD2. V gave up 2 bases and J gave up 4 bases; unmatched junction bases: 5. Looked up from germline, CDR1 is LNHDA and CDR2 is SQIVND (reference sequence). The CDR3 covers 15 residues. Here the CDR3 DNA reads TGTGCCAGTAGTATAACGAGCGGGGGGCTAGAGACCCAGTACTTC. Translated: CASSITSGGLETQYF.

This clone was recorded a few times. V is TRBV3-1 (or the pseudogene TRBV3-2) and J is TRBJ2-7, with D tentatively TRBD2 (5 bases). Germline loops: CDR1 LGHDT, CDR2 YNNKEL (reference sequence). Trimming stripped 1 base from V and 0 bases from J, with 7 bases between. This CDR3 is 14 amino acids long. CDR3 nucleotides: TGTGCCAGCAGCCAAGGACTATACTCCTACGAGCAGTACTTC. It encodes CASSQGLYSYEQYF.

The V call is TRBV28, the J call TRBJ2-7; the match to TRBD1 covers 7 bases. The CDR3 is made up of 14 amino acids. Per germline, CDR1 MDHEN and CDR2 SYDVKM. V lost 6 bases, J lost 2 bases, and 7 bases stayed unmatched. The CDR3 reads CASSLQGQTYEQYF. The CDR3 nucleotides read TGTGCCAGCAGCCTTCAGGGACAGACCTACGAGCAGTACTTC.

The chain joins TRBV5-1 to TRBJ1-3; no reliable D call. Germline values: CDR1 SGHRS, CDR2 YFSETQ. The CDR3 is 16 residues long. Trimming took 0 bases from V and 3 from J, leaving 13 bases between them. The DNA for the CDR3 is TGCGCCAGCAGCTTGGCTGGAATTCGAGGTGGAAACACCATATATTTT. Translating it yields CASSLAGIRGGNTIYF. The full variable domain, in which reference TRBV5-1 and TRBJ1-3 provide the parts outside the CDR3, is KAGVTQTPRYLIKTRGQQVTLSCSPISGHRSVSWYQQTPGQGLQFLFEYFSETQRNKGNFPGRFSGRQFSNSRSEMNVSTLELGDSALYLCASSLAGIRGGNTIYFGEGSWLTVV.

The rearrangement joins TRBV9 to TRBJ1-6; D remains unclear. This CDR3 is built from 14 residues. Looked up from germline, CDR1 is SGDLS and CDR2 is YYNGEE. V lost 2 bases and J lost 8, with 11 bases in between. CDR3 region: CASSVAGSDSPLHF. The CDR3 nucleotides read TGTGCCAGCAGCGTCGCGGGGTCGGATTCACCCCTCCACTTT.

This rearrangement joins TRBV18 to TRBJ2-3, with 11 bases that match TRBD2. Losses at the gene ends were 3 bases for V and 1 base for J; bases not matched to a gene: 3. The CDR3 spans 16 residues. Germline V gene sequence: CDR1 KGHSH, CDR2 LQKENI. The CDR3 sequence: CASSPTSGDGTDTQYF. In DNA, the CDR3 is TGTGCCAGCTCACCGACTAGCGGGGATGGCACAGATACGCAGTATTTT.

For this clone: One end of the junction fails to match germline, which may point to a read error. The chain links TRBV7-7 to TRBJ2-1; 8 nucleotides match TRBD2. Germline V gene data show CDR1 as SSHAT and CDR2 as FNYEAQ (reference sequence). This CDR3 region has 19 residues. The chain's CDR3 is CASSKDPAGAFVEYNEQFF. In DNA form, the CDR3 reads TGTGCTAGCAGTAAAGATCCAGCGGGAGCTTTTGTAGAGTACAATGAGCAGTTCTTC.

This rearrangement joins TRBV5-1 to TRBJ2-3; 8 nucleotides align to TRBD2. This CDR3 contains 14 residues. CDR1 is SGHRS, CDR2 YFSETQ, per germline. Unmatched junction bases numbered 6, after V lost 4 bases and J lost 5 bases. The CDR3 DNA sequence: TGCGCCAGCAGCCCGGGACTAGGAATAGATACGCAGTATTTT. This translates into CASSPGLGIDTQYF.

This clone has a handful of counts. The rearrangement joins TRBV14 to TRBJ2-2; 10 positions match TRBD1. The J segment lost 2 bases and the V segment lost 0 bases, leaving 9 bases of the junction unmatched. CDR1 and CDR2 from the germline V gene are SGHDN and FVKESK. The CDR3 runs 19 residues. CDR3 in amino acids: CASSQDWDRDRGNTGELFF. Written as DNA, the CDR3 is TGTGCCAGCAGCCAAGATTGGGACCGGGACAGGGGAAACACCGGGGAGCTGTTTTTT.

CDR3 residues: CASSVGTSGRAGEQFF. For the CDR3, the DNA is TGTGCCAGCAGCGTAGGGACTAGCGGGAGGGCCGGTGAGCAGTTCTTC. The chain joins TRBV9 to TRBJ2-1, with 15 bases fitting TRBD2. CDR3 length: 16 amino acids. From germline, CDR1 is SGDLS and CDR2 YYNGEE. After removal of 0 bases from V and 9 bases from J, the junction contained 4 bases not matched to a gene.

The rearrangement links TRBV5-1 to TRBJ1-2; maybe TRBD1 (5 bases). CDR1 is SGHRS and CDR2 is YFSETQ in the germline V gene. This CDR3 region has 14 residues. The ends were cut back, 0 bases at V and 9 bases at J, with 15 bases in the middle. The CDR3 region has the DNA TGCGCCAGCAGCTTGGTTCCAGGGCATGATCGCTACACCTTC. Translating gives CASSLVPGHDRYTF.

The genes are TRBV6-5 and TRBJ2-1; 7 nucleotides agree with TRBD1. Germline assignment: CDR1 MNHEY and CDR2 SVGAGI. The junction had 7 bases not matched to a gene; V was cut back by 7 bases and J by 4 bases. CDR3 length: 14 residues. CDR3 amino acids: CASKGAADYNEQFF. CDR3 DNA sequence: TGTGCCAGCAAGGGGGCAGCGGATTACAATGAGCAGTTCTTC.

The chain combines TRBV7-9 with TRBJ2-7; a possible D gene is TRBD1 (5 bases). Trimming took off 3 bases at V and 2 bases at J, with 11 bases between the two ends. The CDR3 extends over 14 amino acids. Germline V gene sequence: CDR1 SEHNR, CDR2 FQNEAQ (reference sequence). CDR3 residues: CASSLVTAAYEQYF. CDR3 sequence (DNA): TGTGCCAGCAGCTTGGTGACAGCTGCCTACGAGCAGTACTTC.

The chain recombines TRBV7-9 with TRBJ1-5; 8 positions match TRBD1. CDR3 size: 13 residues. Germline V gives CDR1 SEHNR, CDR2 FQNEAQ (reference sequence). J gave up 4 bases and V 5 bases, and 1 base lay outside the gene matches. Written as DNA, the CDR3 is TGTGCCAGCAGCCAGGGGGCTAATCAGCCCCAGCATTTT. Residues: CASSQGANQPQHF.

This chain uses TRBV6-1 with TRBJ1-6, with unresolved D. The V end lost 1 base, the J end lost 5 bases, and 6 bases lay between the germline ends. This CDR3 contains 14 residues. Germline-derived CDR1 and CDR2 are MNHNS and SASEGT. The CDR3 loop reads CASSEVLNNSPLHF. Written as DNA, the CDR3 is TGTGCCAGCAGTGAAGTCCTAAATAATTCACCCCTCCACTTT.

The chain combines TRBV5-1 with TRBJ2-1; the D gene is possibly TRBD1 (6 bases). Germline assignment: CDR1 SGHRS and CDR2 YFSETQ. CDR3 length: 13 amino acids. Trimming pared 0 bases from V and 10 bases from J, leaving 11 bases between. The CDR3 DNA reads TGCGCCAGCAGCTTGGCAGGGACAAACGAGCAGTTCTTC. Protein sequence: CASSLAGTNEQFF.

This chain joins TRBV5-6 and TRBJ2-7, with 13 nucleotides matching TRBD2. The CDR3 consists of 18 residues. V was clipped by 6 bases and J by 6 bases; unmatched bases: 18. In germline, CDR1 is SGHDT, CDR2 YYEEEE. The CDR3 region is CASNILAGGRRGSGEQYF. The CDR3 DNA reads as TGTGCCAGCAACATACTAGCGGGAGGGCGCCGGGGTTCTGGCGAGCAGTACTTC.

This rearrangement joins TRBV7-9 to TRBJ1-2; D uncertain. The CDR3 sequence is 14 residues long. In germline, CDR1 is SEHNR, CDR2 FQNEAQ (reference sequence). V lost 7 bases, J lost 4 bases, and 16 bases lay in between. This CDR3 is CASTPFGQGYGYTF. The CDR3 coding sequence is TGTGCCAGCACACCATTTGGGCAAGGCTATGGCTACACCTTC.

This clone was counted between two and nine times. The chain uses TRBV7-9 and TRBJ1-1; maybe TRBD1 (5 bases). The V and J ends lost 0 bases and 7 bases respectively, with 9 bases between them. The length of the CDR3 is 13 residues. In germline, CDR1 is SEHNR, CDR2 FQNEAQ (reference sequence). The CDR3 here is CASSLAMGGEAFF. DNA for the CDR3: TGTGCCAGCAGCTTAGCAATGGGGGGTGAAGCTTTCTTT.

This clone was recorded only once. The chain combines TRBV6-1 with TRBJ2-1; 8 bases match TRBD2. Germline V gene data show CDR1 as MNHNS and CDR2 as SASEGT. V was clipped by 2 bases and J by 8 bases; unmatched bases: 8. The CDR3 contains 15 residues. CDR3 in DNA: TGTGCCAGCAGTGAATTTCGCGGGAGGACGGATGAGCAGTTCTTC. Protein sequence: CASSEFRGRTDEQFF.

V and J are TRBV19 and TRBJ1-2; D is uncertain. CDR3 length: 14 residues. The V end was cut by 7 bases, the J end by 3 bases, with 15 bases between. Germline CDR1 LNHDA, CDR2 SQIVND (reference sequence). As DNA, the CDR3 is TGTGCCAGTAACTCTCTCACCGCCGACTATGGCTACACCTTC. Protein: CASNSLTADYGYTF. The complete variable domain, with remaining parts taken from reference TRBV19 and TRBJ1-2, reads DGGITQSPKYLFRKEGQNVTLSCEQNLNHDAMYWYRQDPGQGLRLIYYSQIVNDFQKGDIAEGYSVSREKKESFPLTVTSAQKNPTAFYLCASNSLTADYGYTFGSGTRLTVV.

The chain employs TRBV27 and TRBJ1-5; D gene ambiguous. The V end was cut by 4 bases, the J end by 7 bases, with 17 bases between. Germline CDR1 and CDR2: MNHEY and SMNVEV (reference sequence). This CDR3 spans 15 amino acids. The CDR3 loop is CASSSLNRGGQPQHF. The CDR3 coding sequence is TGTGCCAGCAGTTCCCTCAACAGAGGAGGCCAGCCCCAGCATTTT.

The J gene is TRBJ2-5, the V gene TRBV20-1; TRBD1 might be the D (5 bases). Germline loops: CDR1 DFQATT, CDR2 SNEGSKA (reference sequence). With 3 bases removed from V and 4 bases from J, the gap between germline ends came to 12 bases. The CDR3 extends over 13 amino acids. The CDR3 coding sequence is TGCAGTGCTAGTAAGCAGGGTGGAGAGACCCAGTACTTC. Protein product: CSASKQGGETQYF.

Points on this clone: The junction and the germline gene differ at one end; a read error may be behind it. The V gene is TRBV7-7, the J gene TRBJ2-5, with 7 positions matching TRBD1. Germline-derived CDR1 and CDR2 are SSHAT and FNYEAQ (reference sequence). This CDR3 is 13 amino acids long. Written as DNA, the CDR3 is TGTGCTAGCAGCCAGGGGGAGCAAGAGACCCAGTACTTC. This encodes CASSQGEQETQYF.

This clone was seen more than once but under ten times. The chain combines TRBV7-9 with TRBJ1-4; possible D gene TRBD1, 6 bases. Trimming stripped 5 bases from V and 6 bases from J, with 13 bases between. This CDR3 has 14 residues. CDR1 is SEHNR and CDR2 is FQNEAQ in the germline V gene (reference sequence). The CDR3 sequence is CASSPGAIHEKLFF. DNA of the CDR3: TGTGCCAGCAGCCCAGGGGCTATTCATGAAAAACTGTTTTTT.

This clone was detected a few times. V gene TRBV10-3 combines with J gene TRBJ1-5; the match to TRBD1 covers 8 bases. This CDR3 is 17 amino acids long. V dropped 0 bases and J dropped 4; count of bases not matched to a gene: 8. CDR1 and CDR2 (germline): ENHRY, SYGVKD. CDR3 loop: CAISESGIQGGNQPQHF. The CDR3 DNA reads as TGTGCCATCAGTGAGTCGGGGATACAGGGGGGAAATCAGCCCCAGCATTTT.

The chain is built from TRBV2 and TRBJ2-7; 7 bases line up with TRBD1. Germline-derived CDR1 and CDR2 are SNHLY and FYNNEI. The CDR3 covers 14 residues. With 7 bases clipped from V and 0 bases from J, the junction kept 6 bases outside the gene matches. This CDR3 is CASTTDRSSYEQYF. In DNA form, the CDR3 reads TGTGCCAGCACTACGGACAGGAGCTCCTACGAGCAGTACTTC.

The gene calls are TRBV18 and TRBJ2-3, with 14 bases lining up with TRBD2. The CDR3 has 17 amino acids. The germline gives CDR1 KGHSH, CDR2 LQKENI. J was trimmed by 4 bases and V by 4 bases; bases with no gene match: 7. The CDR3 DNA reads TGTGCCAGCTCACTACAAAGACTAGCGGGAGGGGCAGATACGCAGTATTTT. Translating gives CASSLQRLAGGADTQYF.